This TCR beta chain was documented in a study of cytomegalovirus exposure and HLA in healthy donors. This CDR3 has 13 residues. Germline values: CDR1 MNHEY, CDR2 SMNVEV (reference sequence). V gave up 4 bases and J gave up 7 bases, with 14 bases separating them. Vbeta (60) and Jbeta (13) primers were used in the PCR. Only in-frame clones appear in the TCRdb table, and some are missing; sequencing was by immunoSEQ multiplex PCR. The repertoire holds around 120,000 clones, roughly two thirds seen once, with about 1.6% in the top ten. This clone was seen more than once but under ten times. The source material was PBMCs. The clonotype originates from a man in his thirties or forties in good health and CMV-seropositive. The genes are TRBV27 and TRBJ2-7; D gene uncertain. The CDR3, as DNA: TGTGCCAGCAGTTCAAGCGCGCTTGGGGAGCAGTACTTC. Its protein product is CASSSSALGEQYF.